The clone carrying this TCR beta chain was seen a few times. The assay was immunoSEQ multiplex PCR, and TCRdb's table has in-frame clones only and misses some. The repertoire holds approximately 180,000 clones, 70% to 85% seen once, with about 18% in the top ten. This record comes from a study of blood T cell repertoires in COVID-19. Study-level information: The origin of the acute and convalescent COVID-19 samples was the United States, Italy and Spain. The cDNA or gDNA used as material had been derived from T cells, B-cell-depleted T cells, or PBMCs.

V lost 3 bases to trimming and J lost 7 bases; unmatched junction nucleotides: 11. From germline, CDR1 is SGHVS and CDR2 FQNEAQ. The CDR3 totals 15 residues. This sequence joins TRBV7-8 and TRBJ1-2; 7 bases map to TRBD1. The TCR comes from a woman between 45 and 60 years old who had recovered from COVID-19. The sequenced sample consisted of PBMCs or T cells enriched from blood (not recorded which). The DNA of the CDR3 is TGTGCCAGCAGCTTCTTAGGACAGGTTGGCTCTGGCTACACCTTC. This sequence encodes CASSFLGQVGSGYTF. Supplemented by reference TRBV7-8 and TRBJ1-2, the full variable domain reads GAGVSQSPRYKVAKRGQDVALRCDPISGHVSLFWYQQALGQGPEFLTYFQNEAQLDKSGLPSDRFFAERPEGSVSTLKIQRTQQEDSAVYLCASSFLGQVGSGYTFGSGTRLTVV.